This entry lists 24 T cell receptor beta chains sequenced from one sample in a study of CD8+CD57+ T cells in acquired aplastic anemia. Genomic DNA, the template, was used for profiling of the TCR beta VDJ and CDR3. TCRdb reprocessed the reads with MiXCR, giving one entry per CDR3 protein. Among about 250,000 distinct CDR3 sequences listed, roughly half were seen once. Only patients with CD8+CD57+ cell expansion on flow cytometry were chosen for sequencing. Sequenced material: sorted CD4+, CD8+, or CD8+CD57+ T cells (not recorded which) from PBMCs. All receptors derive from a human donor with aplastic anemia.

This rearrangement joins TRBV29-1 to TRBJ1-2; TRBD1 matches 9 bases. The V gene end was trimmed by 4 bases and the J gene end by 8 bases; junction bases not matched to a gene: 2. Germline V gene lookup returns CDR1 SQVTM and CDR2 ANQGSEA. The CDR3 totals 11 residues. The CDR3 sequence is CSVGGTGGYTF. The CDR3 DNA is TGCAGCGTTGGTGGGACAGGGGGCTACACCTTC.

This chain joins TRBV25-1 and TRBJ1-2; TRBD1 might be the D (5 bases). The CDR3 has 16 amino acids. Germline V CDR1 and CDR2: MGHDK, SYGVNS. V was clipped by 1 base and J by 2 bases, with 14 bases between them. CDR3 DNA: TGTGCCAGCAGTGAATCCCCGGGGCGAATGAACTATGGCTACACCTTC. The encoded protein is CASSESPGRMNYGYTF.

V usage is TRBV2 and J usage is TRBJ1-5; D remains unclear. The CDR3 extends over 12 amino acids. Trimming took off 4 bases at V and 4 bases at J, with 5 bases between the two ends. Germline CDR1 is SNHLY and CDR2 is FYNNEI. The CDR3 region has the DNA TGTGCCAGCAGTGCAGCTAATCAGCCCCAGCATTTT. Its translation: CASSAANQPQHF.

This clonotype was seen more than once but under ten times. The rearrangement joins TRBV7-3 to TRBJ1-1; a weak D match, TRBD1 (5 bases). Trimming took off 5 bases at V and 3 bases at J, with 16 bases between the two ends. This CDR3 is built from 15 residues. The V gene's germline CDR1 is SGHTA and CDR2 FQGTGA. CDR3 loop: CASSPARAIYTEAFF. The DNA for the CDR3 is TGTGCCAGCAGCCCCGCCAGGGCCATTTACACTGAAGCTTTCTTT.

This clonotype occurred many times. V gene TRBV6-2 or TRBV6-3 combines with J gene TRBJ1-1; 8 nucleotides line up with TRBD1. From germline, CDR1 is MNHEY and CDR2 SVGEGT. Losses at the gene ends were 6 bases for V and 3 bases for J; bases not matched to a gene: 9. The CDR3 extends over 15 amino acids. The CDR3, as DNA: TGTGCCAGCAGAAAGATGGACAGGGAGGACACTGAAGCTTTCTTT. Its translation is CASRKMDREDTEAFF.

The chain uses TRBV18 and TRBJ2-2, with D possibly being TRBD2 (5 bases). Germline V gene sequence: CDR1 KGHSH, CDR2 LQKENI. The CDR3 has 15 amino acids. The V end was cut by 2 bases, the J end by 3 bases, with 10 bases between. Here the CDR3 reads CASSPGTSYTGELFF. The CDR3 nucleotides are TGTGCCAGCTCACCAGGAACTAGTTACACCGGGGAGCTGTTTTTT.

The gene calls are TRBV19 and TRBJ1-1, with D possibly being TRBD1 (5 bases). The CDR3 has 15 amino acids. Trimming left V 8 bases short and J 1 base short, with 17 bases between. The germline V gene has CDR1 LNHDA and CDR2 SQIVND (reference sequence). CDR3 DNA: TGTGCCAGTGAATTTTTCGGGGGATCGAACACTGAAGCTTTCTTT. It specifies CASEFFGGSNTEAFF.

The rearrangement joins TRBV27 to TRBJ1-5; no firm D call. This CDR3 is built from 13 residues. Germline CDR1 MNHEY, CDR2 SMNVEV (reference sequence). With 8 bases removed from V and 0 bases from J, the gap between germline ends came to 8 bases. The CDR3, as DNA: TGTGCCAGCCGGGGTAATAGCAATCAGCCCCAGCATTTT. Its protein is CASRGNSNQPQHF.

This clonotype was seen more than once but under ten times. The rearrangement joins TRBV2 to TRBJ1-2; the D gene is possibly TRBD1 (6 bases). The CDR3 contains 14 residues. V lost 7 bases to trimming and J lost 0 bases, with 12 bases between them. Germline-derived CDR1 and CDR2 are SNHLY and FYNNEI. CDR3 protein: CASIQDSTNYGYTF. The DNA of the CDR3 is TGTGCCAGCATTCAGGACAGCACTAACTATGGCTACACCTTC.

This clonotype has a handful of counts. The chain links TRBV28 to TRBJ1-1; no clear D. Germline V gene sequence: CDR1 MDHEN, CDR2 SYDVKM. The CDR3 consists of 13 residues. Trimming left V 3 bases short and J 4 bases short, with 9 bases between. The CDR3 sequence is CASSFLISTEAFF. CDR3 DNA sequence: TGTGCCAGCAGTTTTTTAATCTCCACTGAAGCTTTCTTT.

The chain couples TRBV7-2 to TRBJ2-1, with TRBD1 identical over 10 bases. J lost 7 bases, V lost 3 bases, and 6 bases had no gene match. Germline V CDR1 and CDR2: SGHTA, FQGNSA. The CDR3 runs to 15 residues. Written as DNA, the CDR3 is TGTGCCAGCAGCTTCTCCGGGACAGGGGCGAATGAGCAGTTCTTC. It specifies CASSFSGTGANEQFF.

This clonotype showed up many times. The J gene is TRBJ2-7, the V gene TRBV14; the D is unclear. The length of the CDR3 is 12 residues. Germline CDR1 reads SGHDN; CDR2 reads FVKESK. With 1 base removed from V and 5 bases from J, the gap between germline ends came to 6 bases. For the CDR3, the DNA is TGTGCCAGCAGCCAAGCAAGAAACGAGCAGTACTTC. Protein: CASSQARNEQYF.

This clonotype was seen at least ten times. This sequence joins TRBV7-2 and TRBJ2-5, with 9 positions matching TRBD2. This CDR3 region has 17 residues. CDR1 and CDR2 (germline): SGHTA, FQGNSA. J lost 5 bases, V lost 4 bases, and 14 bases had no gene match. The CDR3, as DNA: TGTGCCAGCAGCTCCACGGTAGCGGGGGCCGTGGGGGAGACCCAGTACTTC. Protein: CASSSTVAGAVGETQYF.

This rearrangement joins TRBV20-1 to TRBJ2-1; D is unclear. Trimming shortened V by 0 bases and J by 0 bases, and 3 bases separated the two germline ends. The CDR3 extends over 13 amino acids. Looked up from germline, CDR1 is DFQATT and CDR2 is SNEGSKA (reference sequence). CDR3 nucleotide sequence: TGCAGTGCTAGAGATGGCTCCTACAATGAGCAGTTCTTC. Translating it yields CSARDGSYNEQFF.

The rearrangement links TRBV9 to TRBJ2-1; D gene unclear. The CDR3 has 13 residues. V dropped 4 bases and J dropped 10 bases, with 15 bases sitting between them. Germline V gene data show CDR1 as SGDLS and CDR2 as YYNGEE. The CDR3 nucleotides are TGTGCCAGCAGCCAACCCGCCCTGGAGGAGCAGTTCTTC. It encodes CASSQPALEEQFF.

J is TRBJ2-7 and V is TRBV7-2; TRBD1 might be the D (6 bases). The CDR3 totals 14 residues. V lost 5 bases and J lost 5, with 16 bases in between. Germline V CDR1 and CDR2: SGHTA, FQGNSA. The CDR3 DNA follows: TGTGCCAGCAGCGCTCCAACAGGGCCGCACGAGCAGTACTTC. This encodes CASSAPTGPHEQYF.

The chain employs TRBV29-1 and TRBJ1-3; D may be TRBD1 (5 bases). CDR3 length equals 11 residues. The germline gives CDR1 SQVTM, CDR2 ANQGSEA. V gave up 7 bases and J gave up 3 bases, with 7 bases separating them. The DNA of the CDR3 is TGCAGCGCGGGGCATGGAAACACCATATATTTT. This gives the protein CSAGHGNTIYF.

The J gene is TRBJ2-7, the V gene TRBV7-9; the D is unclear. Trimming shortened V by 5 bases and J by 2 bases, and 16 bases separated the two germline ends. Looked up from germline, CDR1 is SEHNR and CDR2 is FQNEAQ (reference sequence). This CDR3 comprises 15 residues. CDR3 DNA: TGTGCCAGCAGCCTCATTGGGGTCTTACCCTACGAGCAGTACTTC. Protein sequence: CASSLIGVLPYEQYF.

CDR3 protein: CATDRSGNEQFF. The CDR3 DNA is TGTGCCACCGATCGATCTGGAAATGAGCAGTTCTTC. The chain uses TRBV24-1 and TRBJ2-1; D is unclear. This CDR3 is built from 12 residues. The V and J ends lost 9 bases and 7 bases respectively, with 12 bases between them. Germline CDR1 is KGHDR and CDR2 is SFDVKD.

At least ten counts were recorded for this clonotype. This chain links TRBV20-1 with TRBJ2-3; TRBD2 agrees at 10 bases. V gave up 5 bases and J gave up 4 bases; unmatched junction bases: 12. This CDR3 is built from 16 residues. Germline assignment: CDR1 DFQATT and CDR2 SNEGSKA (reference sequence). The CDR3 is CSAGPPSGSGSDTQYF. The DNA of the CDR3 is TGCAGTGCTGGACCCCCTAGCGGGAGTGGGTCAGATACGCAGTATTTT.

To note about this clonotype: The conserved final phenylalanine or tryptophan is absent from the CDR3, which likely points to a read error. It is unclear where the CDR3 begins or ends on the DNA, so no DNA is shown, and the CDR3 is as TCRdb lists it. CDR3: CSVSSGKNYGYTFGS. This chain links TRBV29-1 with TRBJ2-5. The CDR3 contains 15 residues when both ends are counted. Per germline, CDR1 SQVTM and CDR2 ANQGSEA.

The table lists this clonotype with a count of one. The chain couples TRBV9 to TRBJ1-6; possible D gene TRBD1, 6 bases. V gave up 3 bases and J gave up 9 bases, with 13 bases separating them. The CDR3 contains 14 residues. CDR1 is SGDLS and CDR2 is YYNGEE in the germline V gene. The CDR3 region is CASSAVQGGSPLHF. The DNA of the CDR3 is TGTGCCAGCAGCGCTGTACAGGGTGGTTCACCCCTCCACTTT.

The chain recombines TRBV7-9 with TRBJ1-2; D is unclear. The CDR3 consists of 14 residues. Per germline, CDR1 SEHNR and CDR2 FQNEAQ (reference sequence). The V gene lost 5 bases and the J gene lost 6 bases, with 16 bases spanning the gap. CDR3 residues: CASSPGVGPHGYTF. CDR3 nucleotide sequence: TGTGCCAGCAGCCCTGGGGTGGGCCCACATGGCTACACCTTC.

This clonotype was recorded at least ten times. The chain carries TRBV12-5 and TRBJ2-7; 8 bases match TRBD1. There are 15 residues in the CDR3. The J segment lost 3 bases and the V segment lost 5 bases, leaving 9 bases of the junction unmatched. Germline V gene sequence: CDR1 LGHNT, CDR2 FRNRAP. The CDR3 here is CASGLETGEDYEQYF. The CDR3, as DNA: TGTGCTAGTGGTCTGGAGACAGGGGAAGACTACGAGCAGTACTTC.